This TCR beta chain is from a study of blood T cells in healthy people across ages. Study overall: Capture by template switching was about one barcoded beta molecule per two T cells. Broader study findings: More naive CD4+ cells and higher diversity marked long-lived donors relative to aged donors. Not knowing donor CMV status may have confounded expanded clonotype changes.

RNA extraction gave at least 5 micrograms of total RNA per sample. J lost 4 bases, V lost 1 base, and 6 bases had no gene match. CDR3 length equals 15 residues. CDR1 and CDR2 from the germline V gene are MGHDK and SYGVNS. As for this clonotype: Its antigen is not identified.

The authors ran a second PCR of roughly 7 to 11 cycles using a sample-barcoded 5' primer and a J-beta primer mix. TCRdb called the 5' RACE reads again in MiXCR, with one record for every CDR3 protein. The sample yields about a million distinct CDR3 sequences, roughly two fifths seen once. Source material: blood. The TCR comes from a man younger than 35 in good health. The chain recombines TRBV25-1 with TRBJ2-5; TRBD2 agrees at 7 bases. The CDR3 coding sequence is TGTGCCAGCAGTGAATCCTATGGGGGGGGAGAGACCCAGTACTTC. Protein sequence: CASSESYGGGETQYF. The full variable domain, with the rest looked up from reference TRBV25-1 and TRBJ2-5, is EADIYQTPRYLVIGTGKKITLECSQTMGHDKMYWYQQDPGMELHLIHYSYGVNSTEKGDLSSESTVSRIRTEHFPLTLESARPSHTSQYLCASSESYGGGETQYFGPGTRLLVL.